One and the same sample provided the 22 T cell receptor beta chains below, sequenced in a study of blood T cell repertoires in COVID-19. Measured with immunoSEQ multiplex PCR; TCRdb has only the in-frame clones, and not every one. The table has under 200,000 clones, roughly 85% seen once. Material for sequencing was peripheral blood. Receptor source: a man between 35 and 55 years old with acute or convalescent COVID-19.

V and J are TRBV10-1 and TRBJ2-2; a weak D match, TRBD2 (5 bases). CDR3 length: 14 amino acids. V was cut by 7 bases and J by 2 bases, with 11 bases left in between. Germline V CDR1 and CDR2: WNHNN, SYGVQD (reference sequence). The CDR3 spells CASMGDLNTGELFF. The CDR3 nucleotides are TGCGCCAGCATGGGAGACTTAAACACCGGGGAGCTGTTTTTT.

The rearrangement uses TRBV2 and TRBJ1-5, with D possibly TRBD1 on 5 matching bases. V was cut by 6 bases and J by 0 bases, with 6 bases left in between. Per the germline V gene, CDR1 is SNHLY and CDR2 is FYNNEI. The CDR3 runs 13 residues. The CDR3 spells CASSGGSNQPQHF. The CDR3 DNA sequence: TGTGCCAGCAGCGGGGGTAGCAATCAGCCCCAGCATTTT.

CDR3 sequence: CASSLQGLLSSYNEQFF. Here the CDR3 DNA reads TGTGCCAGCAGCTTACAGGGTCTGCTAAGCTCCTACAATGAGCAGTTCTTC. This chain links TRBV7-9 with TRBJ2-1; TRBD1 might be the D (5 bases). Trimming removed 2 bases at V and 0 bases at J, with 14 bases between. This CDR3 region has 17 residues. Germline lookup yields CDR1 SEHNR and CDR2 FQNEAQ (reference sequence).

The genes are TRBV30 and TRBJ1-1; unclear D gene. V lost 4 bases and J 0 bases, leaving 27 bases between the germline ends. CDR3 size: 19 residues. The germline gives CDR1 GTSNPN, CDR2 SVGIG (reference sequence). The CDR3 nucleotides are TGTGCCTGGACCCTCTATTCGGCAGACTTCAGACCGATGAACACTGAAGCTTTCTTT. Protein sequence: CAWTLYSADFRPMNTEAFF.

V is TRBV7-3 and J is TRBJ2-1; TRBD2 matches 15 bases. V was clipped by 3 bases and J by 10 bases; unmatched bases: 1. Germline V gene lookup returns CDR1 SGHTA and CDR2 FQGTGA. This CDR3 comprises 14 residues. CDR3 protein: CASSLGLAGGEQFF. The CDR3 nucleotides read TGTGCCAGCAGCTTGGGACTAGCGGGGGGAGAGCAGTTCTTC. The whole variable domain, remainder taken from reference TRBV7-3 and TRBJ2-1, is GAGVSQTPSNKVTEKGKYVELRCDPISGHTALYWYRQSLGQGPEFLIYFQGTGAADDSGLPNDRFFAVRPEGSVSTLKIQRTERGDSAVYLCASSLGLAGGEQFFGPGTRLTVL.

This chain links TRBV29-1 with TRBJ2-5; tentatively, D is TRBD1 (8 bases). Trimming pared 3 bases from V and 9 bases from J, leaving 20 bases between. This CDR3 spans 14 amino acids. Germline values: CDR1 SQVTM, CDR2 ANQGSEA. CDR3 in amino acids: CSVDDRGPRGAQYF. The CDR3 DNA follows: TGCAGCGTTGACGACAGGGGCCCCCGGGGGGCCCAGTACTTC.

The chain carries TRBV19 and TRBJ1-3, with 7 nucleotides matching TRBD1. This CDR3 region has 14 residues. Looked up from germline, CDR1 is LNHDA and CDR2 is SQIVND (reference sequence). V lost 5 bases and J lost 6; bases outside the gene matches: 7. The CDR3 DNA reads as TGTGCCAGTAGTCTCGACAGGGCGACAAACACCATATATTTT. It codes for CASSLDRATNTIYF.

The chain is built from TRBV7-3 and TRBJ2-1, with TRBD2 matching over 8 bases. The germline V gene has CDR1 SGHTA and CDR2 FQGTGA. J gave up 0 bases and V 6 bases, and 4 bases lay outside the gene matches. The CDR3 covers 15 residues. In DNA form, the CDR3 reads TGTGCCAGCAGTTCGGGACTAGGCTCCTACAATGAGCAGTTCTTC. This sequence encodes CASSSGLGSYNEQFF.

The rearrangement uses TRBV10-1 and TRBJ2-3; D remains ambiguous. The CDR3 runs 13 residues. The ends were cut back, 4 bases at V and 6 bases at J, with 11 bases in the middle. The V gene's germline CDR1 is WNHNN and CDR2 SYGVQD (reference sequence). Here the CDR3 reads CASSGQMGDTQYF. The CDR3 nucleotides read TGCGCCAGCAGTGGGCAGATGGGCGATACGCAGTATTTT.

The chain carries TRBV7-8 and TRBJ2-2; TRBD1 is a possible D gene (7 bases). This CDR3 is 19 amino acids long. Germline V gene sequence: CDR1 SGHVS, CDR2 FQNEAQ. Trimming took 2 bases from V and 1 from J, leaving 20 bases between them. CDR3 residues: CASSLSPDGGTENTGELFF. CDR3 coding DNA: TGTGCCAGCAGCTTATCCCCCGATGGCGGGACAGAGAACACCGGGGAGCTGTTTTTT.

The rearrangement links TRBV15 to TRBJ1-2; weak D call: TRBD1 (6 bases). The V gene's germline CDR1 is LNHNV and CDR2 YYDKDF (reference sequence). This CDR3 is built from 13 residues. V gave up 4 bases and J gave up 7 bases, with 13 bases separating them. CDR3 loop: CATSIQGWVGYTF. The CDR3 nucleotides read TGTGCCACCAGCATACAGGGTTGGGTTGGCTACACCTTC.

V is TRBV11-1 and J is TRBJ2-1, with D perhaps TRBD2 (6 bases). The CDR3 consists of 15 residues. V was pared by 2 bases and J by 3 bases, with 11 bases between. Germline V gene sequence: CDR1 SGHAT, CDR2 FQDESV (reference sequence). In DNA, the CDR3 is TGTGCCAGCAGCTTATCGGGGGTGATCTACAATGAGCAGTTCTTC. This gives the protein CASSLSGVIYNEQFF.

With regard to this clone: The germline gene is not matched at one end of the junction; a read error may be the cause. J is TRBJ1-3 and V is TRBV6-5; D may be TRBD1 (6 bases). Germline assignment: CDR1 MNHEY and CDR2 SVGAGI. The CDR3 is 14 amino acids. CDR3 sequence reads: CAGRTGHAGNTIYF. The CDR3 DNA reads TGTGCCGGCAGAACGGGACACGCTGGAAACACCATATATTTT.

The V gene is TRBV19, the J gene TRBJ1-5, with D possibly matching TRBD1 (6 bases). V lost 3 bases, J lost 0 bases, and 15 bases lay in between. This CDR3 is 17 amino acids long. Germline lookup yields CDR1 LNHDA and CDR2 SQIVND (reference sequence). CDR3 residues: CASSIRTARYSNQPQHF. As DNA, the CDR3 is TGTGCCAGTAGTATCCGGACAGCCCGGTATAGCAATCAGCCCCAGCATTTT.

The chain links TRBV9 to TRBJ1-2; D might be TRBD1 (5 bases). Germline CDR1 SGDLS, CDR2 YYNGEE. The V and J ends lost 4 bases and 3 bases respectively, with 19 bases between them. The CDR3 is made up of 16 amino acids. The CDR3 DNA reads TGTGCCAGCAGCCCTTCGGCAGGGAGGGTGGACTATGGCTACACCTTC. Translated: CASSPSAGRVDYGYTF.

The chain has TRBV3-1 (or the pseudogene TRBV3-2) and TRBJ1-2; D ambiguous. From germline, CDR1 is LGHDT and CDR2 YNNKEL (reference sequence). This CDR3 is 15 amino acids long. V was pared by 0 bases and J by 4 bases, with 12 bases between. In DNA form, the CDR3 reads TGTGCCAGCAGCCAAGACGGGGTCCCCCGCTATGGCTACACCTTC. Amino acids: CASSQDGVPRYGYTF.

This rearrangement joins TRBV5-4 to TRBJ2-5, with a possible D match to TRBD1 (5 bases). Germline V gene lookup returns CDR1 SGHNT and CDR2 YYREEE (reference sequence). The CDR3 has 15 amino acids. V lost 0 bases to trimming and J lost 5 bases, with 14 bases between them. CDR3 amino acids: CASSLDEGKGETQYF. In nucleotides, the CDR3 is TGTGCCAGCAGCTTGGATGAAGGGAAGGGGGAGACCCAGTACTTC.

This clone was seen a handful of times. This chain connects TRBV15 to TRBJ2-6, with 7 bases fitting TRBD2. J was trimmed by 4 bases and V by 5 bases; bases with no gene match: 8. The germline CDR1 and CDR2 sequences are LNHNV and YYDKDF (reference sequence). This CDR3 is built from 16 residues. CDR3 nucleotides: TGTGCCACCAGCCACCTGGGAGGGAGCGGGGCCAACGTCCTGACTTTC. Protein: CATSHLGGSGANVLTF.

V and J are TRBV15 and TRBJ1-5; 8 bases line up with TRBD1. V dropped 5 bases and J dropped 7; count of bases not matched to a gene: 7. Germline V gives CDR1 LNHNV, CDR2 YYDKDF (reference sequence). CDR3 length: 14 residues. CDR3 region: CATSAQGAHQPQHF. DNA of the CDR3: TGTGCCACCAGCGCGCAGGGGGCACACCAGCCCCAGCATTTT.

The table lists this clone with a count of one. V and J are TRBV5-4 and TRBJ1-1; D not certain. This CDR3 region has 13 residues. The V end lost 4 bases, the J end lost 1 base, and 8 bases lay between the germline ends. Germline assignment: CDR1 SGHNT and CDR2 YYREEE (reference sequence). CDR3: CASSGGGNTEAFF. The CDR3 region has the DNA TGTGCCAGCAGCGGAGGTGGGAACACTGAAGCTTTCTTT.

The chain is built from TRBV19 and TRBJ1-6; 10 bases map to TRBD1. Germline trimming cut 11 bases from V and 9 bases from J; bases unmatched to any gene: 7. The CDR3 contains 13 residues. The germline CDR1 and CDR2 sequences are LNHDA and SQIVND (reference sequence). The CDR3 DNA follows: TGTGCCGTAGCCGGGACAGGGGCTTCACCCCTCCACTTT. This gives the protein CAVAGTGASPLHF.

This clone was seen just once. The chain joins TRBV10-3 to TRBJ1-2, with D possibly TRBD1 on 5 matching bases. The CDR3 is made up of 11 amino acids. Germline CDR1 and CDR2: ENHRY and SYGVKD. V lost 10 bases and J 4 bases, leaving 10 bases between the germline ends. The CDR3 region is CATGGGYGYTF. CDR3 coding DNA: TGTGCCACGGGGGGGGGCTATGGCTACACCTTC.